What follows are 10 T cell receptor beta chains derived from one specimen sequenced in a study of shared clonotypes between healthy human individuals. The method was immunoSEQ multiplex PCR; TCRdb's version includes in-frame clones alone and lacks a portion of them. This table holds 740,000 or so clones, around three quarters found once. The sample comprised memory CD4+ T cells sorted from blood. Documented subset: CD45RA-negative fraction. The receptor source for this set is a woman in her 30s in good health.

V usage is TRBV28 and J usage is TRBJ2-3, with 8 bases identical to TRBD1. Per the germline V gene, CDR1 is MDHEN and CDR2 is SYDVKM. Losses at the gene ends were 6 bases for V and 4 bases for J; bases not matched to a gene: 6. This CDR3 is built from 14 residues. The CDR3 sequence: CASSSRGLSDTQYF. Written as DNA, the CDR3 is TGTGCCAGCAGCTCCAGGGGGCTATCAGATACGCAGTATTTT. Using reference TRBV28 and TRBJ2-3 for the parts outside the CDR3, the full variable domain is DVKVTQSSRYLVKRTGEKVFLECVQDMDHENMFWYRQDPGLGLRLIYFSYDVKMKEKGDIPEGYSVSREKKERFSLILESASTNQTSMYLCASSSRGLSDTQYFGPGTRLTVL.

The chain links TRBV11-2 to TRBJ1-1; possibly TRBD1 for D (6 bases). This CDR3 is built from 15 residues. V was cut by 4 bases and J by 0 bases, with 12 bases left in between. The germline V gene encodes CDR1 SGHAT and CDR2 FQNNGV. In DNA form, the CDR3 reads TGTGCCAGCAGCTCCTCCGGGACATTGAACACTGAAGCTTTCTTT. Protein product: CASSSSGTLNTEAFF. The variable domain in full, with the rest retrieved from reference TRBV11-2 and TRBJ1-1, is EAGVAQSPRYKIIEKRQSVAFWCNPISGHATLYWYQQILGQGPKLLIQFQNNGVVDDSQLPKDRFSAERLKGVDSTLKIQPAKLEDSAVYLCASSSSGTLNTEAFFGQGTRLTVV.

The J gene is TRBJ1-2, the V gene TRBV27; TRBD1 is a possible D gene (5 bases). Trimming stripped 4 bases from V and 5 bases from J, with 14 bases between. Germline values: CDR1 MNHEY, CDR2 SMNVEV (reference sequence). This CDR3 region has 14 residues. The CDR3 sequence: CASSSDSSLYGYTF. The CDR3 DNA reads as TGTGCCAGCAGTTCCGACAGCTCCCTTTATGGCTACACCTTC.

This sequence joins TRBV27 and TRBJ1-4; D not certain. Germline lookup yields CDR1 MNHEY and CDR2 SMNVEV (reference sequence). This CDR3 region has 15 residues. V was shortened by 5 bases and J by 0 bases, with 10 bases between the two germline ends. CDR3 in amino acids: CASSLKWATNEKLFF. The CDR3 nucleotides read TGTGCCAGCAGTCTGAAGTGGGCAACTAATGAAAAACTGTTTTTT.

The chain links TRBV2 to TRBJ2-3, with D unclear. CDR3 length equals 11 residues. From germline, CDR1 is SNHLY and CDR2 FYNNEI. Trimming removed 4 bases from V and 6 bases from J, with 5 bases in between. The CDR3 DNA is TGTGCCAGCAGTGTCGCGGATACGCAGTATTTT. This translates into CASSVADTQYF.

V gene TRBV7-9 combines with J gene TRBJ2-7; 10 bases map to TRBD2. Germline V gives CDR1 SEHNR, CDR2 FQNEAQ (reference sequence). V lost 2 bases, J lost 3 bases, and 7 bases stayed unmatched. This CDR3 region has 16 residues. DNA for the CDR3: TGTGCCAGCAGCTTAAGAGGGACTAGCGTCTACTACGAGCAGTACTTC. It yields the protein CASSLRGTSVYYEQYF.

This clone has only a few counts. The chain has TRBV11-2 and TRBJ2-2; a possible D gene is TRBD2 (5 bases). Trimming removed 5 bases at V and 2 bases at J, with 6 bases between. The CDR3 is made up of 13 amino acids. Per germline, CDR1 SGHAT and CDR2 FQNNGV. CDR3 sequence (DNA): TGTGCCAGCAGCCGGGATAACACCGGGGAGCTGTTTTTT. Translation: CASSRDNTGELFF.

This sequence joins TRBV5-6 and TRBJ2-7; 7 bases map to TRBD1. The CDR3 runs to 14 residues. After removal of 4 bases from V and 4 bases from J, the junction contained 8 bases not matched to a gene. Germline lookup yields CDR1 SGHDT and CDR2 YYEEEE. This CDR3 is CASSTKQGMYEQYF. The CDR3 coding sequence is TGTGCCAGCAGCACCAAACAGGGGATGTACGAGCAGTACTTC.

The chain is built from TRBV27 and TRBJ1-2; D is unclear. Germline V gene sequence: CDR1 MNHEY, CDR2 SMNVEV (reference sequence). The CDR3 is 14 residues long. V was cut by 10 bases and J by 7 bases, with 22 bases left in between. DNA of the CDR3: TGTGCCACCTCGACCCGGCCCCAACGAGGTGGCTACACCTTC. Its protein product is CATSTRPQRGGYTF.

This chain connects TRBV11-2 to TRBJ2-7, with D perhaps TRBD1 or TRBD2 (5 bases each). The germline gives CDR1 SGHAT, CDR2 FQNNGV. The germline V and J ends were trimmed by 6 bases and 1 base, with 16 bases remaining between them. The CDR3 spans 15 residues. This CDR3 is CASSWNRDPSYEQYF. Here the CDR3 DNA reads TGTGCCAGCAGTTGGAACCGGGACCCTTCCTACGAGCAGTACTTC.